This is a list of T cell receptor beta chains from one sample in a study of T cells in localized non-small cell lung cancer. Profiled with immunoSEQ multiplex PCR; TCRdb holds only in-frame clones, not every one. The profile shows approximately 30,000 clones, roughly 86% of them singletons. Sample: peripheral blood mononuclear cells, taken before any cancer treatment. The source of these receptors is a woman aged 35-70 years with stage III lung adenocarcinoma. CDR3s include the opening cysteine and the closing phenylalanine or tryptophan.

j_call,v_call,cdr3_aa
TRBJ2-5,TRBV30,CAWSRNTQETQYF
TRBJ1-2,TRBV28,CASSLIRDYGYTF
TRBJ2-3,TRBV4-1,CASSQETGDTQYF
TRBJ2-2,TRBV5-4,CASSSRARGTGELFF
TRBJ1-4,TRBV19,CASSGLRQEDYEKLFF
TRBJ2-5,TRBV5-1,CASSATEETQYF
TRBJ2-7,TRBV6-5,CASSYGGQQYF
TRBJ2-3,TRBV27,CASSWQGPDTQYF
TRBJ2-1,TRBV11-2,CASSLVAGGPSSYNEQFF
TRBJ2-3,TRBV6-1,CASSEIGRLSTDTQYF
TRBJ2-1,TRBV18,CASSPGQIPYSYNEQFF
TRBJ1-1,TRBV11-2,CASSLTWGQINTEAFF
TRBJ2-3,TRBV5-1,CASSSLGRTTDTQYF
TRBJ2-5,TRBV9,CASSVGEETQYF
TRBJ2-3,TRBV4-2,CASSQEPQRGTDTQYF
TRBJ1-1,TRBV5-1,CASSPQGRLNTEAFF
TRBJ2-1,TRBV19,CASTPLAGGTYNEQFF
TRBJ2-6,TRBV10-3,CAISPRDRGNGANVLTF
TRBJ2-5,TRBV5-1,CASSPGQVQETQYF
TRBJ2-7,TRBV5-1,CASSLEWTVGTYEQYF
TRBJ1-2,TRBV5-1,CASSPAGGNGYTF
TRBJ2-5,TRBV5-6,CASSLVGAETQYF
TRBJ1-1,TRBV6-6,CASSTGGDTEAFF
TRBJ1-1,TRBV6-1,CASRAFGGGTEAFF
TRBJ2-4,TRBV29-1,CSVELRDRKNIQYF
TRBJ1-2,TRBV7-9,CAINYGYTF
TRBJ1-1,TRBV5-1,CASSSFDRDTEAFF
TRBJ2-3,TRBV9,CASKASGTDTQYF
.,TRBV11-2,CASSWDGNYEQYF
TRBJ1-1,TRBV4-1,CASSHYWENTEAFF